This TCR beta chain was sequenced during a study of blood T cell repertoires in COVID-19. The germline V gene has CDR1 PRHDT and CDR2 FYEKMQ (reference sequence). V was trimmed by 4 bases and J by 3 bases, leaving 19 bases between them. This CDR3 spans 16 amino acids. Original analysis: Scientists estimated how many nucleated cells there were by amplifying reference gene primers. The repertoire was sequenced with immunoSEQ multiplex PCR; TCRdb's copy has only in-frame clones and lacks some. From that table come the V and J calls and clone size; the DNA was used to work out D and trimming. The sample shows 110,000 or so clones, approximately 87% of them seen only once.

This receptor was obtained from a man between 65 and 79 years old who had recovered from COVID-19. The specimen sequenced was peripheral blood. The V call is TRBV13, the J call TRBJ2-7, with D possibly matching TRBD2 (6 bases). In nucleotides, the CDR3 is TGTGCCAGCAGCTCAAATGAAGGCGGAGCGGGCTACGAGCAGTACTTC. Residues: CASSSNEGGAGYEQYF.